A selection of T cell receptor beta chains follows, all from one sample in a study of T cell changes during pregnancy in multiple sclerosis. Some clones are missing from TCRdb's copy, which holds only in-frame ones; the method was immunoSEQ multiplex PCR. This sample carries about 87,000 clones, around 93% of them seen once, and the ten largest clones take less than 1.5%. The material sequenced was peripheral blood, taken in the third trimester of pregnancy. The source of these receptors is a female donor in good health, enrolled as a control in a pregnancy study. The CDR3 runs from the conserved cysteine through the conserved F or W. Fields, in order: V gene, J gene, clone size, D gene, CDR3 DNA, CDR3 protein. The D gene is left open where the match is weak. Only part of the rows carry a size: once, few, many, or a class if the clone is expanded.

V: TRBV6-6
J: TRBJ1-2
size: -
D: -
DNA: TGTGCCAGCAGTTACCGGTTACTAGACAGGAACTATGGCTACACCTTC
CDR3: CASSYRLLDRNYGYTF

V: TRBV5-1
J: TRBJ2-2
size: -
D: TRBD2
DNA: TGCGCCAGCTCTGGGACTAGCGGGGATGGCGGGGAGCTGTTTTTT
CDR3: CASSGTSGDGGELFF

V: TRBV12-5
J: TRBJ2-1
size: once
D: TRBD1
DNA: TGTGCTAGTGGTTTGGTCCTCGGGACAGGGTCCAATGAGCAGTTCTTC
CDR3: CASGLVLGTGSNEQFF

V: TRBV6-5
J: TRBJ2-1
size: -
D: TRBD2
DNA: TGTGCCAGCAAGCCGGGACTAGCGGCGGCAGGGGAGCAGTTCTTC
CDR3: CASKPGLAAAGEQFF

V: TRBV14
J: TRBJ2-5
size: -
D: -
DNA: TGTGCCAGCAGCCAAGCATCGGTTCAAGAGACCCAGTACTTC
CDR3: CASSQASVQETQYF

V: TRBV9
J: TRBJ2-5
size: -
D: TRBD2
DNA: TGTGCCAGCAGCGCAGGACTAGCGGGCCCGGCCCAGTACTTC
CDR3: CASSAGLAGPAQYF

V: TRBV29-1
J: TRBJ2-7
size: once
D: TRBD2
DNA: TGCAGCGTTGTAACTAGCGGGCCCTACGAGCAGTACTTC
CDR3: CSVVTSGPYEQYF

V: TRBV5-1
J: TRBJ1-2
size: once
D: -
DNA: TGCGCCAGCAGCTTGGACAGGCCTAACTATGGCTACACCTTC
CDR3: CASSLDRPNYGYTF

V: TRBV5-1
J: TRBJ2-1
size: -
D: TRBD2
DNA: TGCGCCAGCAGCTGGGGGACTAGCGGGAGCGATGAGCAGTTCTTC
CDR3: CASSWGTSGSDEQFF

V: TRBV5-8
J: TRBJ2-7
size: -
D: -
DNA: TGTGCCAGCAGACCGTACAGGGCCCTTGAGGAGCAGTACTTC
CDR3: CASRPYRALEEQYF

V: TRBV5-1
J: TRBJ1-3
size: -
D: TRBD1
DNA: TGCGCCAGCAGCTGGACAGGGGGAAACACCATATATTTT
CDR3: CASSWTGGNTIYF

V: TRBV6-1
J: TRBJ1-5
size: -
D: TRBD1
DNA: TGTGCCAGCAGCCTGACAGGGGGCGCGTATCAGCCCCAGCATTTT
CDR3: CASSLTGGAYQPQHF

V: TRBV27
J: TRBJ2-1
size: -
D: -
DNA: TGTGCCAGCGTCTCCTTACAGGGCTACAATGAGCAGTTCTTC
CDR3: CASVSLQGYNEQFF

V: TRBV28
J: TRBJ1-4
size: -
D: -
DNA: TGTGCCGCCAAACAATGGGAGAAACTGTTTTTT
CDR3: CAAKQWEKLFF

V: TRBV28
J: TRBJ1-5
size: -
D: TRBD1
DNA: TGTGCCACCGAAGGGGGCACTCAGCCCCAGCATTTT
CDR3: CATEGGTQPQHF

V: TRBV5-5
J: TRBJ2-7
size: -
D: -
DNA: TGTGCCAGCAGCTTCACCGGAGGGCTTAGCGAGCAGTACTTC
CDR3: CASSFTGGLSEQYF

V: TRBV27
J: TRBJ1-5
size: -
D: -
DNA: TGTGCCAGCAGTTTGAAGGGGAATCAGCCCCAGCATTTT
CDR3: CASSLKGNQPQHF

V: TRBV2
J: TRBJ1-5
size: -
D: -
DNA: TGTGCCAGCCGCGGACGGGACACAGATAATCAGCCCCAGCATTTT
CDR3: CASRGRDTDNQPQHF

V: TRBV18
J: TRBJ1-4
size: -
D: TRBD1
DNA: TGTGCCAGCTCTCCCCAGGGGGCGCTGATGGAAAAACTGTTTTTT
CDR3: CASSPQGALMEKLFF

V: TRBV4-1
J: TRBJ2-6
size: -
D: -
DNA: TGCGCCAGCAGCCAAGAGCAGGCAATCTCTGGGGCCAACGTCCTGACTTTC
CDR3: CASSQEQAISGANVLTF

V: TRBV28
J: TRBJ2-1
size: -
D: TRBD2
DNA: TGTGCCAGCAGTTCCGGACTAGCGGCCTACAATGAGCAGTTCTTC
CDR3: CASSSGLAAYNEQFF

V: TRBV5-1
J: TRBJ1-5
size: -
D: TRBD1
DNA: TGCGCCAGCAGCTGGGACAGCCGCAATCAGCCCCAGCATTTT
CDR3: CASSWDSRNQPQHF

V: TRBV7-2
J: TRBJ2-1
size: -
D: TRBD2
DNA: TGTGCCAGCAGGCCCACTAGCGGTGGCTCCTACAATGAGCAGTTCTTC
CDR3: CASRPTSGGSYNEQFF

V: TRBV27
J: TRBJ1-1
size: -
D: -
DNA: TGTGCCAGCATCCCTCTCGCCGCGGGGACTGAAGCTTTCTTT
CDR3: CASIPLAAGTEAFF

V: TRBV30
J: TRBJ2-5
size: once
D: -
DNA: TGTGCCTGGGGGGCCGTTTGGGAGACCCAGTACTTC
CDR3: CAWGAVWETQYF

V: TRBV2
J: TRBJ1-5
size: -
D: -
DNA: TGTGCCAGCAGTAGAAGGGAGGGGGACCCTTTGAGCAATCAGCCCCAGCATTTT
CDR3: CASSRREGDPLSNQPQHF

V: TRBV6-1
J: TRBJ2-3
size: -
D: TRBD1
DNA: TGTGCCAGCAGTCACAGGGGAGGCACAGATACGCAGTATTTT
CDR3: CASSHRGGTDTQYF

V: TRBV5-1
J: TRBJ2-5
size: -
D: -
DNA: TGCGCCAGCAGCTTGGATGTGGCCAGCCAAGAGACCCAGTACTTC
CDR3: CASSLDVASQETQYF

V: TRBV6-6
J: TRBJ1-4
size: -
D: TRBD1
DNA: TGTGCCAGCAGTCCCCCGGGACAGTCTGAAAAACTGTTTTTT
CDR3: CASSPPGQSEKLFF

V: TRBV27
J: TRBJ1-1
size: -
D: TRBD1
DNA: TGTGCCAGCAGTTTATCAGGCCAGGGGGTACGGAACACTGAAGCTTTCTTT
CDR3: CASSLSGQGVRNTEAFF

V: TRBV7-8
J: TRBJ2-7
size: -
D: -
DNA: TGTGCCAGCAGCTTAGCCGGGGACGAGCAGTACTTC
CDR3: CASSLAGDEQYF

V: TRBV13
J: TRBJ2-5
size: -
D: TRBD1
DNA: TGTGCCAGCAGCCACGCAGGGGGTCAAGAGACCCAGTACTTC
CDR3: CASSHAGGQETQYF

V: TRBV11-2
J: TRBJ2-7
size: once
D: -
DNA: TGTGCCAGCAGCTGCCGGGACTGTGAGCAGTACTTC
CDR3: CASSCRDCEQYF

V: TRBV7-9
J: TRBJ1-5
size: few
D: -
DNA: TGTGCCAGCAGCCCGGGCCAAGGGGATTATCAGCCCCAGCATTTT
CDR3: CASSPGQGDYQPQHF

V: TRBV10-3
J: TRBJ2-5
size: once
D: TRBD2
DNA: TGTGCCATCAGCACGGGACTAGCGGCTCTCCAAGAGACCCAGTACTTC
CDR3: CAISTGLAALQETQYF

V: TRBV5-1
J: TRBJ2-2
size: -
D: -
DNA: TGCGCCAGCAGCTTGAATAGCGAGCGGGTGAACACCGGGGAGCTGTTTTTT
CDR3: CASSLNSERVNTGELFF

V: TRBV5-1
J: TRBJ2-3
size: -
D: -
DNA: TGCGCCAGCACCGAACTGGGACTTACCCTCACAGATACGCAGTATTTT
CDR3: CASTELGLTLTDTQYF

V: TRBV7-9
J: TRBJ1-2
size: few
D: TRBD1
DNA: TGTGCCAGCAGCTTAGCGCTTTGGACAGGGAATGGCTACACCTTC
CDR3: CASSLALWTGNGYTF

V: TRBV6-4
J: TRBJ2-6
size: -
D: -
DNA: TGTGCCCCACAGGGCTCTGGGGCCAACGTCCTGACTTTC
CDR3: CAPQGSGANVLTF

V: TRBV11-2
J: TRBJ2-7
size: -
D: TRBD1
DNA: TGTGCCAGCAGCCCACGGGCAGGGGGCAACGAGCAGTACTTC
CDR3: CASSPRAGGNEQYF

V: TRBV19
J: TRBJ1-4
size: -
D: -
DNA: TGTGCCAGCCAACTCCGGGGGTTTGAAAAACTGTTTTTT
CDR3: CASQLRGFEKLFF

V: TRBV7-9
J: TRBJ2-2
size: -
D: -
DNA: TGTGCTCATACGTGGGGCGACACCGGGGAGCTGTTTTTT
CDR3: CAHTWGDTGELFF

V: TRBV2
J: TRBJ2-1
size: -
D: TRBD2
DNA: TGTGCCAGCAGTTCGGGACTAGCAGCGAACAATGAGCAGTTCTTC
CDR3: CASSSGLAANNEQFF

V: TRBV5-6
J: TRBJ2-5
size: -
D: -
DNA: TGTGCCAGCAGCTTGGGTCGGAGCGTCCAGTACTTC
CDR3: CASSLGRSVQYF

V: TRBV11-2
J: TRBJ1-2
size: -
D: -
DNA: TGTGCCAGCAGCTCAAATTCCGGGACACCGTATGGCTACACCTTC
CDR3: CASSSNSGTPYGYTF

V: TRBV7-2
J: TRBJ2-2
size: -
D: -
DNA: TGTGCCAGCAGCTTAGGACTACCCGGGGAGCTGTTTTTT
CDR3: CASSLGLPGELFF

V: TRBV27
J: TRBJ2-2
size: -
D: TRBD1
DNA: TGTGCCAGCAGAAAGGGACAGATCTTCGGGGAGCTGTTTTTT
CDR3: CASRKGQIFGELFF

V: TRBV4-1
J: TRBJ2-2
size: once
D: TRBD1
DNA: TGCGCCAGCAGCCCAAGGGACAGTTCTCCCGGGGAGCTGTTTTTT
CDR3: CASSPRDSSPGELFF

V: TRBV7-8
J: TRBJ2-2
size: -
D: TRBD1
DNA: TGTGCCAGCAGCCCCCGGACAGGGTTGAACACCGGGGAGCTGTTTTTT
CDR3: CASSPRTGLNTGELFF